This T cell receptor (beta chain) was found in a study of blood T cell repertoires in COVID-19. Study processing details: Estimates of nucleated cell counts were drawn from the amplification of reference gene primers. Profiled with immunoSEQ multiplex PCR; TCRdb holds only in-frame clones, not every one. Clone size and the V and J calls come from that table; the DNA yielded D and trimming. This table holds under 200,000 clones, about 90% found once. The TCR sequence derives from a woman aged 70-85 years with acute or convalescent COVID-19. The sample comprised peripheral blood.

CDR3 coding DNA: TGTGCCAGCAGTTCGGAGGGAAAAAATCAGCCCCAGCATTTT. Amino acids: CASSSEGKNQPQHF. The chain recombines TRBV6-5 with TRBJ1-5; the D is unclear. There are 14 residues in the CDR3. The ends were cut back, 4 bases at V and 4 bases at J, with 11 bases in the middle. Germline-derived CDR1 and CDR2 are MNHEY and SVGAGI.